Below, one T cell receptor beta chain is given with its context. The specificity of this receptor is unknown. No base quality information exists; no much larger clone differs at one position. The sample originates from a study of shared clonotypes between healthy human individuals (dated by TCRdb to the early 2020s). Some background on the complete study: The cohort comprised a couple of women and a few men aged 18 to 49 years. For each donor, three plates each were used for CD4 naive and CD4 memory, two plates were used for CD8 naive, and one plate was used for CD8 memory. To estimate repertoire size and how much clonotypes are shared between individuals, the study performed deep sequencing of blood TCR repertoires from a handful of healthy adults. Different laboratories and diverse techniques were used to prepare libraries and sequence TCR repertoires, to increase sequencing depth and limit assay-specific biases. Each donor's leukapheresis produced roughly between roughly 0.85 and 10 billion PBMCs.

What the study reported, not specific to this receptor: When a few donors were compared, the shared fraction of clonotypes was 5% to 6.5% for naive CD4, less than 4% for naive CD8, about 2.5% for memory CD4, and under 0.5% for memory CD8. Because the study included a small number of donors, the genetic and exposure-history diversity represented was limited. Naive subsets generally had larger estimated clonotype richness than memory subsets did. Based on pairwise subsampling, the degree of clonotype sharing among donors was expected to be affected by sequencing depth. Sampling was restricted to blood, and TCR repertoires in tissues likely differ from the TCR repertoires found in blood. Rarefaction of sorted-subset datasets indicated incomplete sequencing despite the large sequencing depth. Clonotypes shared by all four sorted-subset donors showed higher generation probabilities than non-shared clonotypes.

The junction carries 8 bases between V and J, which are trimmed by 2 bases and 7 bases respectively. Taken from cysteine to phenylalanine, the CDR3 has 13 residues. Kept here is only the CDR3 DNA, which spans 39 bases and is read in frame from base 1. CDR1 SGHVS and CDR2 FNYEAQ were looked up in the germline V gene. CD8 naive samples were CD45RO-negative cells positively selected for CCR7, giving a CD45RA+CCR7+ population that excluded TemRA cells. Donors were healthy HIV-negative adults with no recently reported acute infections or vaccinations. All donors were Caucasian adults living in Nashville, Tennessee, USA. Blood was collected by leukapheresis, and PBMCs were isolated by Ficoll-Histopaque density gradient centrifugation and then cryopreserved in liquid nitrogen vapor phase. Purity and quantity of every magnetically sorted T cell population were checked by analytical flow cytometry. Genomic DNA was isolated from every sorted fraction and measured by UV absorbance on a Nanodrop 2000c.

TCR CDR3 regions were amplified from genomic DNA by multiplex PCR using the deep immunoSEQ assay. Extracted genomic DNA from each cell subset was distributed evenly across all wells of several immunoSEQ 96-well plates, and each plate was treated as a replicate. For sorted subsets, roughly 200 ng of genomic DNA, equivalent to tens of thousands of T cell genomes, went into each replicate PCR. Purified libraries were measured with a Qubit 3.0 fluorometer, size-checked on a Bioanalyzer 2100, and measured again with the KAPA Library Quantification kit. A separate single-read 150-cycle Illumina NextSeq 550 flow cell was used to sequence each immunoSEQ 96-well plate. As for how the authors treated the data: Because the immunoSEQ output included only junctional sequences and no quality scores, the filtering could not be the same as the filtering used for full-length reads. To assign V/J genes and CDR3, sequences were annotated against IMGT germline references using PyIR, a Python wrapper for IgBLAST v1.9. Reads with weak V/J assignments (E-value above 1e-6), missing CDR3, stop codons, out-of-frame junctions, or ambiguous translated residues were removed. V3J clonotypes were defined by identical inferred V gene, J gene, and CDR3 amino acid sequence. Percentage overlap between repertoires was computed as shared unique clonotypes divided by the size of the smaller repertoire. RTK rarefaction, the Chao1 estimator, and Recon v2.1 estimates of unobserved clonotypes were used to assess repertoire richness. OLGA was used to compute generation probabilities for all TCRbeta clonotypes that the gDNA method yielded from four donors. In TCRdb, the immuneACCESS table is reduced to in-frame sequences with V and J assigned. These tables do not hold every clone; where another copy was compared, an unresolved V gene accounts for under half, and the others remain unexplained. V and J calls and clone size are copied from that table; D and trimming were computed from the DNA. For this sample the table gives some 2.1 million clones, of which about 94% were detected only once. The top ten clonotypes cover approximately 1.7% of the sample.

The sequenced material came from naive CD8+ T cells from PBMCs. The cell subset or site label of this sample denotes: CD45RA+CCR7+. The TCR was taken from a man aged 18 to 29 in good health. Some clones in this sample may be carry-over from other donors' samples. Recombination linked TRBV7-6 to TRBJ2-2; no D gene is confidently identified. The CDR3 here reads CASSLPPGGELFF. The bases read TGTGCCAGCAGCTTACCACCTGGCGGGGAGCTGTTTTTT. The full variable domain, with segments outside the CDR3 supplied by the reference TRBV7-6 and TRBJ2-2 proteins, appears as GAGVSQSPRYKVTKRGQDVALRCDPISGHVSLYWYRQALGQGPEFLTYFNYEAQQDKSGLPNDRFSAERPEGSISTLTIQRTEQRDSAMYRCASSLPPGGELFFGEGSRLTVL.